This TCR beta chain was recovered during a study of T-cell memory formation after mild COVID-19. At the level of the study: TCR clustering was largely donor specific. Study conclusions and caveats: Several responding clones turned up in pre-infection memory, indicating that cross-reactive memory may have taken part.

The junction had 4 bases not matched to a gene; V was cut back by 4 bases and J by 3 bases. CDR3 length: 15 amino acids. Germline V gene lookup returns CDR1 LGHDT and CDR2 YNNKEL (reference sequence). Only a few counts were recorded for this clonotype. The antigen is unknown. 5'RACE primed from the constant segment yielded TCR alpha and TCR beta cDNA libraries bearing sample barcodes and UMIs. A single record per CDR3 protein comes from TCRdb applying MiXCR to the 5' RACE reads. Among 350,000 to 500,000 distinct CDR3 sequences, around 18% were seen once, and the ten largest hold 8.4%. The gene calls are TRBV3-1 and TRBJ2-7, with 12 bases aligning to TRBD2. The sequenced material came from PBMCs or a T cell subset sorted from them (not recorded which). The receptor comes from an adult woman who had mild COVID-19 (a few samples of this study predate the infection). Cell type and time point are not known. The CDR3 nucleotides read TGTGCCAGCAGCCTCGGGACTAGCGGGTTCTACGAGCAGTACTTC. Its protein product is CASSLGTSGFYEQYF.